One sample yielded the 20 T cell receptor beta chains listed below, sequenced in a study of blood T cell repertoires in COVID-19. Sequencing was performed with immunoSEQ multiplex PCR; in TCRdb, only in-frame clones are kept and a portion is missing. The sample lists some 400,000 clones; around nine tenths were seen once. Input material: PBMCs or T cells enriched from blood (not recorded which). These receptors all stem from a woman between 25 and 40 years old who had recovered from COVID-19.

V and J are TRBV7-2 and TRBJ1-4; tentative D call: TRBD1 (5 bases). Germline loops: CDR1 SGHTA, CDR2 FQGNSA. Deletions cut 4 bases from V and 6 bases from J, with 15 bases between. This CDR3 contains 15 residues. The CDR3, as DNA: TGTGCCAGCAGCTCGCGGGGGGGAGTCGATGAAAAACTGTTTTTT. This gives the protein CASSSRGGVDEKLFF.

This chain links TRBV30 with TRBJ1-1; 7 positions agree with TRBD1. The junction had 15 bases not matched to a gene; V was cut back by 4 bases and J by 4 bases. The CDR3 loop spans 16 amino acids. CDR1 and CDR2 from the germline V gene are GTSNPN and SVGIG (reference sequence). CDR3 sequence (DNA): TGTGCCTGGACCAAAGGTAGTAAGGGGGCGGGCACTGAAGCTTTCTTT. Protein product: CAWTKGSKGAGTEAFF.

The rearrangement uses TRBV19 and TRBJ2-3; 13 nucleotides align to TRBD2. The CDR3 contains 16 residues. The V segment lost 3 bases and the J segment 6 bases; nucleotides outside the gene matches: 6. Germline CDR1 LNHDA, CDR2 SQIVND (reference sequence). CDR3 nucleotide sequence: TGTGCCAGTAGTATCACTAGCGGGGGGGTGTTCGATACGCAGTATTTT. Translation: CASSITSGGVFDTQYF. The complete variable domain, with remaining parts taken from reference TRBV19 and TRBJ2-3, reads DGGITQSPKYLFRKEGQNVTLSCEQNLNHDAMYWYRQDPGQGLRLIYYSQIVNDFQKGDIAEGYSVSREKKESFPLTVTSAQKNPTAFYLCASSITSGGVFDTQYFGPGTRLTVL.

In DNA form, the CDR3 reads TGTGCCATCAGTCTTCGGGCAGGGAAATTAGAAGGTCGCGGCTACACCTTC. Protein: CAISLRAGKLEGRGYTF. The V and J genes are TRBV10-3 and TRBJ1-2, with D perhaps matching TRBD1 (5 bases). Between the trimmed V and J ends, which lost 5 bases and 8 bases, there was a span of 27 bases. The CDR3 spans 17 residues. In germline, CDR1 is ENHRY, CDR2 SYGVKD.

V gene TRBV3-1 (or the pseudogene TRBV3-2) combines with J gene TRBJ2-2; 8 bases fit TRBD2. CDR1 is LGHDT and CDR2 is YNNKEL in the germline V gene (reference sequence). The CDR3 runs to 14 residues. Unmatched junction bases numbered 5, after V lost 5 bases and J lost 6 bases. The CDR3 sequence: CASSISGRAGELFF. The CDR3 nucleotides are TGTGCCAGCAGCATAAGCGGGAGAGCCGGGGAGCTGTTTTTT.

The table lists this clone with a count of one. The rearrangement joins TRBV11-1 to TRBJ2-7; D remains unclear. Germline CDR1 is SGHAT and CDR2 is FQDESV (reference sequence). The CDR3 has 14 amino acids. Trimming removed 3 bases at V and 3 bases at J, with 12 bases between. CDR3 loop: CASSLAANYYEQYF. CDR3 DNA sequence: TGTGCCAGCAGCTTGGCCGCTAACTACTACGAGCAGTACTTC.

V is TRBV10-3 and J is TRBJ1-4, with TRBD1 as a possible D gene (6 bases). Per germline, CDR1 ENHRY and CDR2 SYGVKD. The CDR3 is 15 amino acids. Trimming shortened V by 10 bases and J by 8 bases, and 23 bases separated the two germline ends. The CDR3 here is CASRAQQGTGEKLFF. The CDR3 DNA reads as TGTGCCAGCCGGGCCCAACAGGGCACAGGGGAAAAACTGTTTTTT.

The genes are TRBV21-1 and TRBJ2-7; TRBD1, as called in the table, went unchecked against the DNA. TRBV21-1 is designated a pseudogene. The CDR3 covers 14 residues. The CDR3 reads CASSDRDRHYEQYF. The CDR3 coding sequence is TGTGCCAGCAGCGACCGGGACAGACACTACGAGCAGTACTTC.

In DNA, the CDR3 is TGCGCCAGCAGGTCTGACAGGGCGTATGGCTACACCTTC. Translation gives CASRSDRAYGYTF. This chain connects TRBV10-2 to TRBJ1-2; 7 bases fit TRBD1. CDR3 length: 13 residues. Germline CDR1 WSHSY, CDR2 SAAADI. V lost 6 bases to trimming and J lost 5 bases; unmatched junction nucleotides: 6.

The chain links TRBV27 to TRBJ1-1; 7 bases match TRBD1. V gave up 0 bases and J gave up 4 bases; unmatched junction bases: 14. The CDR3 has 18 residues. The germline CDR1 and CDR2 sequences are MNHEY and SMNVEV (reference sequence). The CDR3 coding sequence is TGTGCCAGCAGTTTATCGTTGTCCGCGGGACAGATGGGCACTGAAGCTTTCTTT. It translates to CASSLSLSAGQMGTEAFF.

The J gene is TRBJ1-2, the V gene TRBV30; 7 positions agree with TRBD1. The CDR3 totals 12 residues. Germline V CDR1 and CDR2: GTSNPN, SVGIG (reference sequence). The V gene end was trimmed by 8 bases and the J gene end by 0 bases; junction bases not matched to a gene: 3. The CDR3 sequence: CAGTGANYGYTF. For the CDR3, the DNA is TGTGCCGGTACAGGGGCTAACTATGGCTACACCTTC. The whole variable domain, filled in from reference TRBV30 and TRBJ1-2, reads SQTIHQWPATLVQPVGSPLSLECTVEGTSNPNLYWYRQAAGRGLQLLFYSVGIGQISSEVPQNLSASRPQDRQFILSSKKLLLSDSGFYLCAGTGANYGYTFGSGTRLTVV.

The J gene is TRBJ2-7, the V gene TRBV20-1; possible D gene TRBD2, 5 bases. Germline V CDR1 and CDR2: DFQATT, SNEGSKA (reference sequence). The CDR3 runs 13 residues. Between the trimmed V and J ends, which lost 3 bases and 6 bases, there was a span of 15 bases. The CDR3 DNA sequence: TGCAGTGCTAGTAGGGAGTATAGACCCGAGCAGTACTTC. Translation: CSASREYRPEQYF.

V usage is TRBV12-3 or TRBV12-4 and J usage is TRBJ2-7; D call uncertain. The CDR3 contains 13 residues. V was shortened by 3 bases and J by 6 bases, with 12 bases between the two germline ends. The CDR3 DNA is TGTGCCAGCAGTTTGTTGGCGCCAGGCGAGCAGTACTTC. Its protein is CASSLLAPGEQYF.

J is TRBJ2-1 and V is TRBV28; TRBD2 agrees at 11 bases. Germline V CDR1 and CDR2: MDHEN, SYDVKM. V was pared by 6 bases and J by 10 bases, with 17 bases of the junction left unmatched. The CDR3 runs 17 residues. The CDR3 DNA follows: TGTGCCAGCAGCGACCCCCTCATAGCGGGAGGGCCCGCCGAGCAGTTCTTC. It is translated as CASSDPLIAGGPAEQFF.

The chain is built from TRBV5-4 and TRBJ2-5; 9 bases map to TRBD1. This CDR3 comprises 13 residues. J gave up 4 bases and V 3 bases, and 1 base lay outside the gene matches. Germline CDR1 reads SGHNT; CDR2 reads YYREEE (reference sequence). CDR3 nucleotides: TGTGCCAGCAGCTGGGACAGGGTAGAGACCCAGTACTTC. Protein product: CASSWDRVETQYF.

This clone has a single count. The rearrangement links TRBV7-9 to TRBJ2-3; D possibly corresponds to TRBD2 (7 bases). Germline V gives CDR1 SEHNR, CDR2 FQNEAQ (reference sequence). Trimming removed 1 base from V and 4 bases from J, with 12 bases in between. This CDR3 is 15 amino acids long. Written as DNA, the CDR3 is TGTGCCAGCAGCTTAGTAGAGGGGGGGCCAGATACGCAGTATTTT. Amino acids: CASSLVEGGPDTQYF.

The chain carries TRBV5-1 and TRBJ2-1, with TRBD2 as a possible D gene (5 bases). The V end lost 3 bases, the J end lost 9 bases, and 16 bases lay between the germline ends. The CDR3 runs to 14 residues. Germline V gives CDR1 SGHRS, CDR2 YFSETQ. DNA for the CDR3: TGCGCCAGCAGCTCCAGCGGTCCAGCTATTGAGCAGTTCTTC. Translated, it gives CASSSSGPAIEQFF.

About this clone: The same CDR3 is also encoded by other DNA sequences in this sample. This chain uses TRBV28 with TRBJ1-2, with 7 bases identical to TRBD1. Germline CDR1 is MDHEN and CDR2 is SYDVKM. The CDR3 length is 14 residues. V lost 6 bases, J lost 2 bases, and 6 bases stayed unmatched. The CDR3 spells CASSPGTANYGYTF. CDR3 DNA: TGTGCCAGCAGCCCGGGGACAGCCAACTATGGCTACACCTTC.

The J gene is TRBJ1-5, the V gene TRBV6-5; D is uncertain. Germline V gene sequence: CDR1 MNHEY, CDR2 SVGAGI. The CDR3 totals 15 residues. V lost 5 bases, J lost 1 base, and 12 bases lay in between. The CDR3 bases are TGTGCCAGCAGTCCCGCCTTCGGGAGCAATCAGCCCCAGCATTTT. Protein product: CASSPAFGSNQPQHF.

The chain's CDR3 is CASSLQGSDGYTF. The DNA for the CDR3 is TGTGCCAGCAGCTTGCAGGGCTCCGATGGCTACACCTTC. V is TRBV5-4 and J is TRBJ1-2, with D possibly being TRBD1 (5 bases). Germline CDR1 is SGHNT and CDR2 is YYREEE (reference sequence). V was cut by 1 base and J by 6 bases, with 10 bases left in between. This CDR3 has 13 amino acids.